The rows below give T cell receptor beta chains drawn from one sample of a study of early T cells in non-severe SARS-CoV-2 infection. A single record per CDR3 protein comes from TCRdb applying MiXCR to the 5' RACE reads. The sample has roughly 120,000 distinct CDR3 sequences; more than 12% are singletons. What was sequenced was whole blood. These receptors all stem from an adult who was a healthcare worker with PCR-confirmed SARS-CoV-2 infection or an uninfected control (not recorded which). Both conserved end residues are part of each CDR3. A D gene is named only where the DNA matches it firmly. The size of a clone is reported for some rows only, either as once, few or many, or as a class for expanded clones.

cdr3_nt: TGTGCCAGTAGTATAGGAACAGGCAATCAGCCCCAGCATTTT
cdr3_aa: CASSIGTGNQPQHF
clone_size: few
d_call: .
v_call: TRBV19
j_call: TRBJ1-5

cdr3_nt: TGTGCCAGCAGTTTAAAGGCGGTAGCGGGGGTTCACTCCTACAATGAGCAGTTCTTC
cdr3_aa: CASSLKAVAGVHSYNEQFF
clone_size: few
d_call: TRBD2
v_call: TRBV27
j_call: TRBJ2-1

cdr3_nt: TGTGCCAGCTCAGAAAGGGCCAGGGGTGCTTCCTACAATGAGCAGTTCTTC
cdr3_aa: CASSERARGASYNEQFF
clone_size: many
d_call: .
v_call: TRBV18
j_call: TRBJ2-1

cdr3_nt: TGCGCCAGCAGTGAAATAGGGGAAATAGATACGCAGTATTTT
cdr3_aa: CASSEIGEIDTQYF
clone_size: few
d_call: .
v_call: TRBV10-2
j_call: TRBJ2-3

cdr3_nt: TGTGCCAGTGGGTGGGTGGGCACTGAAGCTTTCTTT
cdr3_aa: CASGWVGTEAFF
clone_size: .
d_call: .
v_call: TRBV2
j_call: TRBJ1-1

cdr3_nt: TGCGCCAGCAGCAATCCCCGGGAGACCCAGTACTTC
cdr3_aa: CASSNPRETQYF
clone_size: .
d_call: .
v_call: TRBV4-1
j_call: TRBJ2-5

cdr3_nt: TGTGCCAGCAGCTTTGGGCACTACGAGCAGTACTTC
cdr3_aa: CASSFGHYEQYF
clone_size: many
d_call: .
v_call: TRBV7-9
j_call: TRBJ2-7

cdr3_nt: TGTGCCAGCAGCGTAGATCCCACTAGATACTCTGGGGCCAACGTCCTGACTTTC
cdr3_aa: CASSVDPTRYSGANVLTF
clone_size: .
d_call: .
v_call: TRBV9
j_call: TRBJ2-6

cdr3_nt: TGTGCCAGCAGTTCGGCCACAAACTATGGCTACACCTTC
cdr3_aa: CASSSATNYGYTF
clone_size: .
d_call: .
v_call: TRBV27
j_call: TRBJ1-2

cdr3_nt: TGTGCCAGCAGGCCGGGACGAGACACCGGGGAGCTGTTTTTT
cdr3_aa: CASRPGRDTGELFF
clone_size: .
d_call: .
v_call: TRBV2
j_call: TRBJ2-2

cdr3_nt: TGTGCCAGCAGCAATTCTGGGGCCAACGTCCTGACTTTC
cdr3_aa: CASSNSGANVLTF
clone_size: few
d_call: .
v_call: TRBV14
j_call: TRBJ2-6

cdr3_nt: TGCAGTGCTTCCCTTTCGGGGGGGCTGTCCGGGGAGCTGTTTTTT
cdr3_aa: CSASLSGGLSGELFF
clone_size: many
d_call: TRBD2
v_call: TRBV20-1
j_call: TRBJ2-2

cdr3_nt: TGTGCCTGGGGACTAGCGGGGGGTAGTGAGACCCAGTACTTC
cdr3_aa: CAWGLAGGSETQYF
clone_size: .
d_call: TRBD2
v_call: TRBV30
j_call: TRBJ2-5

cdr3_nt: TGTGCCAGCAGCAATAGGGTGGACACCGGGGAGCTGTTTTTT
cdr3_aa: CASSNRVDTGELFF
clone_size: .
d_call: .
v_call: TRBV11-2
j_call: TRBJ2-2

cdr3_nt: TGTGCCAGCTCACCACCGGTCCGGCTCACTGAAGCTTTCTTT
cdr3_aa: CASSPPVRLTEAFF
clone_size: few
d_call: .
v_call: TRBV18
j_call: TRBJ1-1

cdr3_nt: TGTGCCAGCAGTGTAACCGGGAGGAACACTGAAGCTTTCTTT
cdr3_aa: CASSVTGRNTEAFF
clone_size: .
d_call: .
v_call: TRBV12-3/TRBV12-4
j_call: TRBJ1-1

cdr3_nt: TGTGCCACCACCGCGGCAGGGGATTCACCCCTCCACTTT
cdr3_aa: CATTAAGDSPLHF
clone_size: .
d_call: .
v_call: TRBV10-3
j_call: TRBJ1-6

cdr3_nt: TGTGCCAGCAGGGACAGGGGGCACGACGAGCAGTACTTC
cdr3_aa: CASRDRGHDEQYF
clone_size: .
d_call: TRBD1
v_call: TRBV27
j_call: TRBJ2-7

cdr3_nt: TGCAGCGTCGTTCAAGAGGGAGGTCGAGAAGCTTTCTTT
cdr3_aa: CSVVQEGGREAFF
clone_size: .
d_call: .
v_call: TRBV29-1
j_call: TRBJ1-1

cdr3_nt: TGTGCCTCCTACAGCCTCCTCTATGGCTACACCTTC
cdr3_aa: CASYSLLYGYTF
clone_size: many
d_call: .
v_call: TRBV12-3/TRBV12-4
j_call: TRBJ1-2

cdr3_nt: TGTGCCAGCAGCCAAGAAGGAGTCGGCGGCACAGATACGCAGTATTTT
cdr3_aa: CASSQEGVGGTDTQYF
clone_size: .
d_call: .
v_call: TRBV3-1
j_call: TRBJ2-3

cdr3_nt: TGTGCCAGCTCACCAACGGGGCCTGAAGGCTACACCTTC
cdr3_aa: CASSPTGPEGYTF
clone_size: few
d_call: .
v_call: TRBV18
j_call: TRBJ1-2

cdr3_nt: TGCAGCGTTGAAACAGGGAGGGGGGCCTACGAGCAGTACTTC
cdr3_aa: CSVETGRGAYEQYF
clone_size: many
d_call: .
v_call: TRBV29-1
j_call: TRBJ2-7

cdr3_nt: TGTGCCAGCAGGGCATTCCGGGGAGGCACTGAAGCTTTCTTT
cdr3_aa: CASRAFRGGTEAFF
clone_size: few
d_call: .
v_call: TRBV6-5
j_call: TRBJ1-1

cdr3_nt: TGTGCTAGTGGTTTGAGCCCGGGGACATTTGAAGCTTTCTTT
cdr3_aa: CASGLSPGTFEAFF
clone_size: few
d_call: .
v_call: TRBV12-5
j_call: TRBJ1-1

cdr3_nt: TGCAGTGCTAGAGAGTGGGGAACCTACGAGCAGTACTTC
cdr3_aa: CSAREWGTYEQYF
clone_size: few
d_call: .
v_call: TRBV20-1
j_call: TRBJ2-7

cdr3_nt: TGTGCCAGCAGTTACGAACTAGCGGGGGGGCCAGGCACCGGGGAGCTGTTTTTT
cdr3_aa: CASSYELAGGPGTGELFF
clone_size: .
d_call: TRBD2
v_call: TRBV6-6
j_call: TRBJ2-2

cdr3_nt: TGTGCCAGCAGCCAAGTGGGGGGGCTGGCAGGGGAAGGCTACACCTTC
cdr3_aa: CASSQVGGLAGEGYTF
clone_size: .
d_call: .
v_call: TRBV3-1
j_call: TRBJ1-2

cdr3_nt: TGTGCCAGCAGTTGGGCCCCTGGGGCCAACGTCCTGACTTTC
cdr3_aa: CASSWAPGANVLTF
clone_size: few
d_call: .
v_call: TRBV12-3/TRBV12-4
j_call: TRBJ2-6

cdr3_nt: TGTGCCAGCAGTTTTCCCCCAGAGACCCAGTACTTC
cdr3_aa: CASSFPPETQYF
clone_size: few
d_call: .
v_call: TRBV12-3/TRBV12-4
j_call: TRBJ2-5

cdr3_nt: .
cdr3_aa: CISVSEAQIGAEGSF
clone_size: .
d_call: .
v_call: TRBV7-5
j_call: TRBJ1-6

cdr3_nt: TGCGCCAGCAGTGCTGCCAATGAGCAGTTCTTC
cdr3_aa: CASSAANEQFF
clone_size: .
d_call: .
v_call: TRBV10-2
j_call: TRBJ2-1

cdr3_nt: TGTGCCAGCAGCGCTAGCGGGGGCGGGGCAGATACGCAGTATTTT
cdr3_aa: CASSASGGGADTQYF
clone_size: .
d_call: TRBD2
v_call: TRBV9
j_call: TRBJ2-3

cdr3_nt: TGTGCCAGTAGTATAGTACCCCCGGGTGAGCAGTTCTTC
cdr3_aa: CASSIVPPGEQFF
clone_size: few
d_call: .
v_call: TRBV19
j_call: TRBJ2-1

cdr3_nt: TGTGCCAGCAGCCAAGATCAGGGGACAGGATCCTACGAGCAGTACTTC
cdr3_aa: CASSQDQGTGSYEQYF
clone_size: many
d_call: TRBD1
v_call: TRBV3-1
j_call: TRBJ2-7

cdr3_nt: TGTGCCAGCAGCTCCGCAGGGCCGAACACCGGGGAGCTGTTTTTT
cdr3_aa: CASSSAGPNTGELFF
clone_size: few
d_call: .
v_call: TRBV7-9
j_call: TRBJ2-2

cdr3_nt: TGTGCCAGCAGCCAACGGGGCAGGTCAAATGAAAAACTGTTTTTT
cdr3_aa: CASSQRGRSNEKLFF
clone_size: .
d_call: .
v_call: TRBV7-9
j_call: TRBJ1-4

cdr3_nt: TGTGCCACCAGACAGGGGAACACTGAAGCTTTCTTT
cdr3_aa: CATRQGNTEAFF
clone_size: .
d_call: TRBD1
v_call: TRBV27
j_call: TRBJ1-1

cdr3_nt: TGTGCCAGCACCTGGAGGTCGAGGGCAGGAAACGGGGAGCTGTTTTTT
cdr3_aa: CASTWRSRAGNGELFF
clone_size: many
d_call: .
v_call: TRBV7-9
j_call: TRBJ2-2

cdr3_nt: TGCGCCAGCAGGGCCCGCCGGACGAACACCGGGGAGCTGTTTTTT
cdr3_aa: CASRARRTNTGELFF
clone_size: many
d_call: .
v_call: TRBV5-1
j_call: TRBJ2-2

cdr3_nt: TGTGCTAGTGGTTTGGATATCGGAGACGAGCAGTACTTC
cdr3_aa: CASGLDIGDEQYF
clone_size: .
d_call: .
v_call: TRBV12-5
j_call: TRBJ2-7

cdr3_nt: TGTGCCAGCAGCCAAGATCCGACAGTCCCCCATCAGCCCCAGCATTTT
cdr3_aa: CASSQDPTVPHQPQHF
clone_size: few
d_call: .
v_call: TRBV4-2
j_call: TRBJ1-5

cdr3_nt: TGTGCCAGTCAGCTGGGATTTGGCCAAGAGACCCAGTACTTC
cdr3_aa: CASQLGFGQETQYF
clone_size: .
d_call: .
v_call: TRBV11-1
j_call: TRBJ2-5

cdr3_nt: TGTGCCAGCAGCACAGGGGCTAATGAAAAACTGTTTTTT
cdr3_aa: CASSTGANEKLFF
clone_size: .
d_call: TRBD1
v_call: TRBV9
j_call: TRBJ1-4

cdr3_nt: TGCAGCGGTGAAACTTCAACCACAGATACGCAGTATTTT
cdr3_aa: CSGETSTTDTQYF
clone_size: .
d_call: .
v_call: TRBV29-1
j_call: TRBJ2-3